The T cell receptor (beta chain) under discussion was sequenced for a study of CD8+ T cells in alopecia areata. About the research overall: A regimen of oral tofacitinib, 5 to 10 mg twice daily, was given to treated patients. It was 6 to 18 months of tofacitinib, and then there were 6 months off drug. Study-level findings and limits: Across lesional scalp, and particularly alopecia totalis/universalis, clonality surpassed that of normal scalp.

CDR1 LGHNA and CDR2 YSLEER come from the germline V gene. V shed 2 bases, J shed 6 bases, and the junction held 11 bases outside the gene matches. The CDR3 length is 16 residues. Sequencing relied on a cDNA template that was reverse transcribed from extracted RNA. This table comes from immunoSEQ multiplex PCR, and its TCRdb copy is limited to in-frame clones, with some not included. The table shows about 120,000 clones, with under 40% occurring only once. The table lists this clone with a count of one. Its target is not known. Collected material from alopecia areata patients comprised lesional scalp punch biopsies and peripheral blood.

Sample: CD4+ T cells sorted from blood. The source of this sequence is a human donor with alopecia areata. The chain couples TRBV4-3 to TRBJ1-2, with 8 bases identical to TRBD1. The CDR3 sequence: CASSQRPTGVGDGYTF. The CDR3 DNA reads TGCGCCAGCAGCCAAAGACCGACAGGGGTCGGGGATGGCTACACCTTC.